This TCR beta chain was captured by sequencing in a study of T cells after yellow fever vaccination. Turning to the study itself: Fractions containing few cells were prepared with SMART-Seq v4 Ultra Low Input.

V gave up 5 bases and J gave up 2 bases, with 15 bases separating them. The CDR3 contains 15 residues. In germline, CDR1 is LNHDA, CDR2 SQIVND (reference sequence). Findings and caveats of the study: Among primary-vaccination clones, most reappeared after the booster, at 96% for CD4 and approximately 90% for CD8. The secondary response was weaker, and its peak arrived faster, on day 5 versus 15.

This clonotype occurred a few times. Its specificity is not known. Template-switching 5'RACE yielded the TCR cDNA; a universal primer site and UMIs were added in the process. In TCRdb, the 5' RACE reads were re-called with MiXCR into one record per CDR3 protein. The data hold 450,000 to 600,000 distinct CDR3 sequences, with about 13% observed a single time. This clonotype was obtained from a man aged 25 to 40 who received the YFV17D yellow fever vaccine. The sample consisted of PBMCs, taken on the day of the yellow fever booster vaccination. The genes are TRBV19 and TRBJ2-5; D is possibly TRBD1 (5 bases). For the CDR3, the DNA is TGTGCCAGTAGTCTACAGGTTAGAACACAAGAGACCCAGTACTTC. Translating gives CASSLQVRTQETQYF.